Given below is one TCR beta chain in context. No antigen is known for it. The data were obtained in a study of shared clonotypes between healthy human individuals. The study's findings and limits: It was the few donors that limited the genetic and exposure-history diversity represented.

The CDR3 is 16 residues long. Unmatched junction bases numbered 7, after V lost 5 bases and J lost 0 bases. Germline values: CDR1 MNHEY, CDR2 SMNVEV (reference sequence). Positive CCR7 selection of CD45RO-negative cells yielded the naive CD8 cells, and terminally differentiated effector memory CD45RA+ cells were excluded. Assay execution took place at the deep level. Profiled with immunoSEQ multiplex PCR; TCRdb holds only in-frame clones, not every one. The sample has over 2,000,000 clones, about 94% seen once. The V gene is TRBV27, the J gene TRBJ2-1, with 7 bases matching TRBD2. The clonotype originates from a man aged 18 to 29 in good health. Some clones in this sample may be carry-over from other donors' samples. The sample comprised naive CD8+ T cells from PBMCs. CDR3 DNA: TGTGCCAGCAGTCCCGACCTAGCGGCCTCCTACAATGAGCAGTTCTTC. This encodes CASSPDLAASYNEQFF.